This entry is about one T cell receptor (beta chain). The antigen is not known. The sample originates from a study of identifying expanded T cells in peripheral blood. Findings and limits, study-wide: Over two and four weeks, about 17 and 20 clones changed, versus around 1.2 between replicates. Clone count variance between roughly 2-week samples rose with total template count.

Assay used: immunoSEQ multiplex PCR; TCRdb lists only in-frame clones, some missing. The sample records about 78,000 clones, almost 85% being singletons. Sequencing input: blood. This sequence originates from a person aged 18 to 70 in good health.

This CDR3 is CASSPPGTALSGNTIYF. In DNA, the CDR3 is TGTGCCAGCAGCCCCCCCGGAACTGCCCTCTCTGGAAACACCATATATTTT. The chain joins TRBV16 to TRBJ1-3; D unresolved. The germline V gene has CDR1 KGHSY and CDR2 FQNENV. The CDR3 is made up of 17 amino acids. Trimming pared 4 bases from V and 0 bases from J, leaving 16 bases between.